A selection of T cell receptor beta chains follows, all from one sample in a study of blood T cell repertoires in COVID-19. Clones were read by immunoSEQ multiplex PCR, and TCRdb kept only the in-frame ones, dropping some. The sample has around 160,000 clones, 85% to 90% seen once. Specimen: peripheral blood. Receptor source: a human donor in a cohort sampled during active COVID-19. CDR3s include the opening cysteine and the closing phenylalanine or tryptophan. The D gene is left open where the match is weak. Clone sizes are given selectively: once, few, many, or a class where the clone is expanded.

>TRBV27|-|TRBJ1-5|-
TGTGCCAGCAGTTTTCTCAATCAGCCCCAGCATTTT
CASSFLNQPQHF
>TRBV7-2|TRBD2|TRBJ2-3|-
TGTGCCAGCAGCCTCGGCGGGAGGGTGGATACGCAGTATTTT
CASSLGGRVDTQYF
>TRBV29-1|-|TRBJ2-2|-
TGCAGCGTTGGGGGACTGACAAACACCGGGGAGCTGTTTTTT
CSVGGLTNTGELFF
>TRBV10-3|TRBD1|TRBJ1-5|-
TGTGCCATCAGGTCCGGGACAGGGGATCAGCCCCAGCATTTT
CAIRSGTGDQPQHF
>TRBV7-2|TRBD1|TRBJ1-2|-
TGTGCCAGCAGGGACCGACAGGGTCGGGGCTACACCTTC
CASRDRQGRGYTF
>TRBV5-5|-|TRBJ2-2|-
TGTGCCAGCAGCATAGAATGGAGCGCCGGGGAGCTGTTTTTT
CASSIEWSAGELFF
>TRBV2|TRBD1|TRBJ2-2|-
TGTGCCAGCAGGGGACAGGGGGCCGGGGAGCTGTTTTTT
CASRGQGAGELFF
>TRBV10-3|-|TRBJ1-3|-
TGTGCCATCCGCACCAGCGGAGGGTCTTCGGGAAACACCATATATTTT
CAIRTSGGSSGNTIYF
>TRBV19|-|TRBJ1-1|-
TGTGCCAGTAGTACCGACAGGCAGAACACTGAAGCTTTCTTT
CASSTDRQNTEAFF
>TRBV4-3|-|TRBJ1-1|-
TGCGCCAGCAGCCAAGAGAGGGTACACCCGAACACTGAAGCTTTCTTT
CASSQERVHPNTEAFF
>TRBV5-1|-|TRBJ2-1|-
TGCGCCAGCAGTCAACAGGGTTGGGGCAATGAGCAGTTCTTC
CASSQQGWGNEQFF
>TRBV7-2|TRBD1|TRBJ2-1|-
TGTGCCAGCAGCTTAGTAGTACAGGGGGCAAATGAGCAGTTCTTC
CASSLVVQGANEQFF
>TRBV28|TRBD1|TRBJ2-1|-
TGTGCCAGCAGTACAGGGGGACTCGTAACCTACAATGAGCAGTTCTTC
CASSTGGLVTYNEQFF
>TRBV6-2/TRBV6-3|-|TRBJ1-6|-
TGTGCCAGCAGTTACCTCCCCGCGGGGAATTCACCCCTCCACTTT
CASSYLPAGNSPLHF
>TRBV6-5|-|TRBJ1-2|-
TGTGCCAGCAGTCAACAGGGCCCCAACTATGGCTACACCTTC
CASSQQGPNYGYTF
>TRBV27|TRBD2|TRBJ2-3|once
TGTGCCAGCAGTCTACTAGGACTAGCGGGTGGCGATACGCAGTATTTT
CASSLLGLAGGDTQYF
>TRBV7-2|-|TRBJ1-6|once
TGTGCCAGCAGCCAAAGCGTGGCCGGGCAGGGGTCACCCCTCCACTTT
CASSQSVAGQGSPLHF
>TRBV4-1|-|TRBJ2-3|-
TGCGCCAGCAGTCTTCGGGAGGCGGGAAGGACAGACACGCAGTATTTT
CASSLREAGRTDTQYF
>TRBV7-3|-|TRBJ2-2|-
TGTGCCAGCAGCTTAATCCCGACACCGAACACCGGGGAGCTGTTTTTT
CASSLIPTPNTGELFF
>TRBV9|-|TRBJ2-7|few
TGTGCCAGCAGCGTACGACACGACTCCTACGAGCAGTACTTC
CASSVRHDSYEQYF
>TRBV19|TRBD1|TRBJ2-1|-
TGTGCCAGTAGTACATCCGACAGGGAACACAATGAGCAGTTCTTC
CASSTSDREHNEQFF
>TRBV5-5|TRBD1|TRBJ1-4|-
TGTGCCAGCAGGCTCACAGGGGTTCGGGAAAAACTGTTTTTT
CASRLTGVREKLFF
>TRBV11-2|TRBD1|TRBJ1-2|few
TGTGCCAGCAGCCCTGACAGGGCCGCTAACTATGGCTACACCTTC
CASSPDRAANYGYTF
>TRBV28|-|TRBJ1-5|-
TGTGCCAGCATGGGGGCTTATAGCAATCAGCCCCAGCATTTT
CASMGAYSNQPQHF
>TRBV2|-|TRBJ2-1|-
TGTGCCAGCAGTGAAAATCGTGGCTCGGGGAATGAGCAGTTCTTC
CASSENRGSGNEQFF
>TRBV7-2|-|TRBJ2-3|once
TGTGCCAGCAGCCAGACAGATACGCAGTATTTT
CASSQTDTQYF
>TRBV14|TRBD2|TRBJ2-3|once
TGTGCCAGCAGCCATCGGACTAGCGGGGGGGCGGATACGCAGTATTTT
CASSHRTSGGADTQYF
>TRBV12-5|TRBD1|TRBJ1-4|once
TGTGCTACCCTGGACAGGGTAGCAACTAATGAAAAACTGTTTTTT
CATLDRVATNEKLFF
>TRBV6-6|-|TRBJ2-1|-
TGTGCCAGCAGTTACTCACGGGGGAGTGGGAATGAGCAGTTCTTC
CASSYSRGSGNEQFF
>TRBV2|-|TRBJ2-5|-
TGTGCCAGCAGTGAGAGGTTTACTCAGACCCAGTACTTC
CASSERFTQTQYF
>TRBV6-2/TRBV6-3|-|TRBJ2-7|-
TGTGCCAGCAGTTACTTAGATGATAGCTCCTACGAGCAGTACTTC
CASSYLDDSSYEQYF
>TRBV6-5|-|TRBJ1-5|-
TGTGCCAGCAGTCCTGAGATCTACCAGCCCCAGCATTTT
CASSPEIYQPQHF
>TRBV19|-|TRBJ2-3|-
TGTGCCAGTAGTATAACCAGTCCTAGCACAGATACGCAGTATTTT
CASSITSPSTDTQYF
>TRBV6-4|-|TRBJ1-1|-
TGTGCCAGCAGTGACAGGAAGGGGGTCGAAGGTGAAGCTTTCTTT
CASSDRKGVEGEAFF
>TRBV4-1|-|TRBJ2-2|once
TGCGCCAGCAGCCAAGTAGGTGGGCCAGGCACCGGGGAGCTGTTTTTT
CASSQVGGPGTGELFF
>TRBV28|TRBD2|TRBJ2-1|-
TGTGCCAGCAGTTTAACTAGCGCCAATGAGCAGTTCTTC
CASSLTSANEQFF
>TRBV19|-|TRBJ2-3|-
TGTGCCAGTAGTGAAAGGGGTACGCAGTATTTT
CASSERGTQYF
>TRBV7-9|TRBD1|TRBJ1-1|-
TGTGCCAGCAGCTTAACAGGGGACACTGAAGCTTTCTTT
CASSLTGDTEAFF
>TRBV28|-|TRBJ1-5|-
TGTGCCAGCAGTTTATCAGGGGATGGCAATCAGCCCCAGCATTTT
CASSLSGDGNQPQHF
>TRBV27|TRBD2|TRBJ2-7|-
TGTGCCAGCAGTTTACGACTAGCGGGGGTCTACGAGCAGTACTTC
CASSLRLAGVYEQYF
>TRBV5-6|-|TRBJ1-1|-
TGTGCCAGCAGTTTTGGGACAAACACTGAAGCTTTCTTT
CASSFGTNTEAFF
>TRBV29-1|TRBD1|TRBJ1-5|-
TGCAGCGTTGTGGTGCAGGGGGGATGGGGTCAGCCCCAGCATTTT
CSVVVQGGWGQPQHF
>TRBV4-2|TRBD2|TRBJ2-2|-
TGTGCCAGCAGCCAGACTCCAACTAGCGGGAGTTCCGGGGAGCTGTTTTTT
CASSQTPTSGSSGELFF
>TRBV19|TRBD2|TRBJ2-1|-
TGTGCCAGTAGTATAACGGGAGGAGGCCATGAGCAGTTCTTC
CASSITGGGHEQFF
>TRBV6-5|-|TRBJ2-4|-
TGTGCCAGCAGTTACTCGATGGGAGTTAAAAACATTCAGTACTTC
CASSYSMGVKNIQYF
>TRBV28|TRBD2|TRBJ2-3|-
TGTGCCAGCAACGGACTAGGTACAGATACGCAGTATTTT
CASNGLGTDTQYF
>TRBV29-1|TRBD1|TRBJ1-5|few
TGCAGCGTGGAGACAGGGGGCAATCAGCCCCAGCATTTT
CSVETGGNQPQHF
>TRBV7-2|-|TRBJ2-5|-
TGTGCCAGCAGCTTTGGGACTGGAACGGAGACCCAGTACTTC
CASSFGTGTETQYF
>TRBV6-2/TRBV6-3|TRBD1|TRBJ1-2|-
TGTGCCAGCAGCCCACAGGGGGCTTTGGGCTACACCTTC
CASSPQGALGYTF
>TRBV19|-|TRBJ2-5|-
TGTGCCAGTCGCCGGGACACCACCCAAGAGACCCAGTACTTC
CASRRDTTQETQYF